These 21 T cell receptor beta chains were all obtained from the same sample, sequenced in a study of blood T cells in healthy people across ages. For the second PCR, which ran for roughly 7 to 11 cycles, a sample-barcoded 5' primer and a J-beta primer mix were used. One entry per CDR3 protein results from TCRdb running MiXCR on the 5' RACE reads. This sample has hundreds of thousands of distinct CDR3 sequences, with about a quarter found just once. This same sample was also part of a study on T cells of mothers and their children.

The sequenced material came from blood. The receptors derive from a boy under 18 in good health.

This clonotype appeared a few times. This chain connects TRBV29-1 to TRBJ1-1; 8 positions match TRBD1. CDR3 size: 14 residues. The V gene end was trimmed by 3 bases and the J gene end by 3 bases; junction bases not matched to a gene: 6. Germline V CDR1 and CDR2: SQVTM, ANQGSEA. CDR3 sequence (DNA): TGCAGCGTTGAGCGGACAGGGCTGCACACTGAAGCTTTCTTT. Translation gives CSVERTGLHTEAFF.

The chain employs TRBV2 and TRBJ2-7, with D possibly called TRBD1 or TRBD2 (5 bases each). The CDR3 length is 13 residues. Between the trimmed V and J ends, which lost 5 bases and 6 bases, there was a span of 14 bases. The germline V gene encodes CDR1 SNHLY and CDR2 FYNNEI. The CDR3 nucleotides are TGTGCCAGCAGTCCCGGGGCAAGTCGCGAGCAGTACTTC. It encodes CASSPGASREQYF.

V usage is TRBV6-5 and J usage is TRBJ2-3; TRBD2 might be the D (6 bases). Per the germline V gene, CDR1 is MNHEY and CDR2 is SVGAGI. CDR3 length: 16 residues. V shed 0 bases and J shed 2 bases, with 12 bases lying between them. The CDR3 protein is CASSYSRGTFTDTQYF. Here the CDR3 DNA reads TGTGCCAGCAGTTACTCGCGGGGAACCTTCACAGATACGCAGTATTTT.

This sequence joins TRBV7-2 and TRBJ2-3; D is tentatively TRBD1 or TRBD2 (6 bases each). Germline loops: CDR1 SGHTA, CDR2 FQGNSA. V lost 7 bases to trimming and J lost 4 bases, with 18 bases between them. The CDR3 is made up of 15 amino acids. CDR3 sequence: CASTRFVGGADTQYF. The CDR3 DNA sequence: TGTGCCAGCACCCGATTCGTCGGGGGCGCAGATACGCAGTATTTT.

This chain uses TRBV28 with TRBJ2-5; the match to TRBD1 covers 9 bases. Germline values: CDR1 MDHEN, CDR2 SYDVKM. CDR3 length: 15 residues. V shed 7 bases and J 4 bases; nucleotides not matched to a gene: 10. CDR3 bases: TGTGCCAGCACCCCTAACAGGGGGCAGAGAGAGACCCAGTACTTC. Its protein is CASTPNRGQRETQYF.

The rearrangement joins TRBV21-1 to TRBJ1-4. TRBV21-1 counts as a pseudogene. There are 17 residues in the CDR3. Written as DNA, the CDR3 is TGTGCCAGCAGCAAAGGGGGATCAGATACGTCGAAGGAAAAACTGTTTTTT. The encoded protein is CASSKGGSDTSKEKLFF.

This clonotype occurred a few times. The chain employs TRBV12-3 or TRBV12-4 and TRBJ2-5, with 8 bases fitting TRBD2. The end of the DNA aligns better with TRBJ2-1, so the J call may be wrong. The length of the CDR3 is 13 residues. CDR3 DNA: TGTGCCAGCACCCCCGGGGGGGCGATTGAGCAGTTCTTC. Translated, it gives CASTPGGAIEQFF.

The chain joins TRBV2 to TRBJ1-3; no clear D gene. Germline V CDR1 and CDR2: SNHLY, FYNNEI. V was pared by 6 bases and J by 8 bases, with 17 bases between. The CDR3 has 14 amino acids. CDR3 sequence reads: CASSLGADRDTIYF. The CDR3 nucleotides read TGTGCCAGCAGCCTAGGAGCAGATCGGGACACCATATATTTT.

This clonotype was seen ten or more times. The chain carries TRBV7-9 and TRBJ2-5; D is possibly TRBD2 (7 bases). Per germline, CDR1 SEHNR and CDR2 FQNEAQ (reference sequence). The CDR3 length is 15 residues. With 3 bases removed from V and 1 base from J, the gap between germline ends came to 12 bases. CDR3 nucleotides: TGTGCCAGCAGCTTTGGCGGGGGCCGCCAAGAGACCCAGTACTTC. Protein: CASSFGGGRQETQYF.

This chain joins TRBV4-2 and TRBJ2-3; no definite D call. Germline CDR1 is LGHNA and CDR2 is YNFKEQ. CDR3 length equals 15 residues. V lost 1 base and J lost 2, with 10 bases in between. The CDR3 protein is CASSQGVAPTDTQYF. In DNA form, the CDR3 reads TGTGCCAGCAGCCAAGGCGTGGCTCCCACAGATACGCAGTATTTT.

CDR3 sequence reads: CASSPGQGWAPLHF. The DNA of the CDR3 is TGTGCCAGCAGCCCGGGACAGGGGTGGGCACCCCTCCACTTT. The gene calls are TRBV7-9 and TRBJ1-6, with TRBD1 identical over 10 bases. This CDR3 has 14 residues. From germline, CDR1 is SEHNR and CDR2 FQNEAQ (reference sequence). After removal of 5 bases from V and 11 bases from J, the junction contained 6 bases not matched to a gene.

This clonotype showed up just a few times. The V call is TRBV7-9, the J call TRBJ2-2; a possible D gene is TRBD1 (5 bases). Germline V lookup: CDR1 SEHNR, CDR2 FQNEAQ (reference sequence). Trimming cost V 6 bases and J 4 bases, with 18 bases left between them. This CDR3 has 16 amino acids. The CDR3, as DNA: TGTGCCAGCAGATCCCACAGGACCACGTCCACCGGGGAGCTGTTTTTT. Residues: CASRSHRTTSTGELFF.

The chain couples TRBV5-5 to TRBJ1-2; TRBD1 might be the D (5 bases). The ends were cut back, 2 bases at V and 4 bases at J, with 18 bases in the middle. The CDR3 is made up of 16 amino acids. Germline-derived CDR1 and CDR2 are SGHKS and YYEKEE (reference sequence). This chain's CDR3 is CASSLRPQGPVYGYTF. CDR3 nucleotides: TGTGCCAGCAGCTTACGACCCCAGGGACCCGTCTATGGCTACACCTTC.

This clonotype was found a few times. The chain combines TRBV6-2 or TRBV6-3 with TRBJ2-2; TRBD1 is a possible D gene (5 bases). The ends were cut back, 1 base at V and 7 bases at J, with 13 bases in the middle. From germline, CDR1 is MNHEY and CDR2 SVGEGT. The CDR3 runs 15 residues. In DNA, the CDR3 is TGTGCCAGCAGTTACTACCAGGGTTATGTCGGGGAGCTGTTTTTT. Protein sequence: CASSYYQGYVGELFF.

Only a few counts were recorded for this clonotype. V and J are TRBV12-3 or TRBV12-4 and TRBJ1-6, with unresolved D. The CDR3 has 12 amino acids. Trimming took 6 bases from V and 8 from J, leaving 8 bases between them. The CDR3 loop reads CASSSVYSPLHF. CDR3 nucleotide sequence: TGTGCCAGCAGCTCCGTTTATTCACCCCTCCACTTT.

This chain uses TRBV3-1 with TRBJ2-3; perhaps TRBD1 as D (5 bases). CDR3 size: 14 residues. Trimming left V 3 bases short and J 4 bases short, with 11 bases between. The V gene's germline CDR1 is LGHDT and CDR2 YNNKEL (reference sequence). Here the CDR3 DNA reads TGTGCCAGCAGCCATCTAGGGGCCGCAGATACGCAGTATTTT. Its protein is CASSHLGAADTQYF.

CDR3 DNA: TGCGCCAGCAGCTGGGAGGGCTACGAGCAGTACTTC. It specifies CASSWEGYEQYF. The chain employs TRBV5-1 and TRBJ2-7; 7 bases are shared with TRBD2. Germline V lookup: CDR1 SGHRS, CDR2 YFSETQ. This CDR3 is built from 12 residues. V trimming: 3 bases; J trimming: 3 bases; junction bases outside the gene matches: 0.

This sequence joins TRBV28 and TRBJ1-3; D gene uncertain. CDR1 MDHEN and CDR2 SYDVKM come from the germline V gene. This CDR3 has 14 residues. Trimming took off 6 bases at V and 3 bases at J, with 12 bases between the two ends. In DNA form, the CDR3 reads TGTGCCAGCAGCTCCCCAGACGGTGGAAACACCATATATTTT. Amino acid sequence: CASSSPDGGNTIYF.

This clonotype was observed a handful of times. This chain connects TRBV11-2 to TRBJ2-5; TRBD1 is a possible D gene (6 bases). Germline lookup yields CDR1 SGHAT and CDR2 FQNNGV. The CDR3 contains 13 residues. Trimming pared 3 bases from V and 3 bases from J, leaving 8 bases between. CDR3 amino acids: CASSFRTEETQYF. CDR3 nucleotide sequence: TGTGCCAGCAGCTTCCGGACAGAAGAGACCCAGTACTTC.

This clonotype was counted only a few times. Here the CDR3 DNA reads TGTGCCAGCAGCTTCGAGGGACGGGCTGAGCAGTTCTTC. This codes for CASSFEGRAEQFF. This chain links TRBV7-9 with TRBJ2-1; D may match TRBD1 or TRBD2 (5 bases each). V dropped 3 bases and J dropped 9 bases, with 12 bases sitting between them. Looked up from germline, CDR1 is SEHNR and CDR2 is FQNEAQ (reference sequence). This CDR3 contains 13 residues.

This chain connects TRBV7-9 to TRBJ2-7; the D gene could be TRBD1 or TRBD2 (6 bases each). TRBJ2-1 explains the end of the DNA better; the J call may be wrong. In germline, CDR1 is SEHNR, CDR2 FQNEAQ (reference sequence). CDR3 length: 15 residues. The CDR3 sequence is CASSAPPGAGDEQFF. CDR3 DNA: TGTGCCAGCAGCGCCCCCCCGGGGGCTGGCGATGAGCAGTTCTTC.